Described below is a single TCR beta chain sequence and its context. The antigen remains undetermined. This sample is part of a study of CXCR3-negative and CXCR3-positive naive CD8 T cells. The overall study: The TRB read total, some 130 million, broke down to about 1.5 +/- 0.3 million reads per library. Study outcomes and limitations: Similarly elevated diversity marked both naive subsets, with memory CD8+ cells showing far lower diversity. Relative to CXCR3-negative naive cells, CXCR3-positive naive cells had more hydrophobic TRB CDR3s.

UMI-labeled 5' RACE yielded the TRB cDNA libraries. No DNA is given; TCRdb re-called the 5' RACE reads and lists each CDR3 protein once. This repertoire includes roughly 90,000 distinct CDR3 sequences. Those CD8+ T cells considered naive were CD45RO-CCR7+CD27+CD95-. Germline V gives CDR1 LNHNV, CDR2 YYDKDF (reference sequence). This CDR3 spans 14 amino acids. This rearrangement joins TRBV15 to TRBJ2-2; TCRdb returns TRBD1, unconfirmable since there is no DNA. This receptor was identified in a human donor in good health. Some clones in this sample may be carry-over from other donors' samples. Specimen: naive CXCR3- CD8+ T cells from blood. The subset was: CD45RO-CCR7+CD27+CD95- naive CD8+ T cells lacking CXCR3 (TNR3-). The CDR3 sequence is CATSSRSGDGELFF.